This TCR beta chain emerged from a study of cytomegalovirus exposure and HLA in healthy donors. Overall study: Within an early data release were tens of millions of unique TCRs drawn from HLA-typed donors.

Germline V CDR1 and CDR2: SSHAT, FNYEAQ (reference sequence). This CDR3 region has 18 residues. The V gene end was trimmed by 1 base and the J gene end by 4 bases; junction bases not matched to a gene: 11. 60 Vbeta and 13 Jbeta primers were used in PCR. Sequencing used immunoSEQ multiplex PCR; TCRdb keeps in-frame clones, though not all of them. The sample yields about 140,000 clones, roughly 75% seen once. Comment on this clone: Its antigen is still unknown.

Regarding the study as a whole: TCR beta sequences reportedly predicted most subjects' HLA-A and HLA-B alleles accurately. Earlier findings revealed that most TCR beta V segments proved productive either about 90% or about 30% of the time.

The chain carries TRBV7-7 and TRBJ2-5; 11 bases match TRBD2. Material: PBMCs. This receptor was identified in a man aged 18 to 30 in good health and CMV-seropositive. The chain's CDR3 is CASSLENPSGRIGETQYF. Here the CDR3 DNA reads TGTGCCAGCAGCTTAGAAAACCCTAGCGGGAGGATCGGAGAGACCCAGTACTTC. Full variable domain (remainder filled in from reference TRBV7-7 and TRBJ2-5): GAGVSQSPRYKVTKRGQDVTLRCDPISSHATLYWYQQALGQGPEFLTYFNYEAQPDKSGLPSDRFSAERPEGSISTLTIQRTEQRDSAMYRCASSLENPSGRIGETQYFGPGTRLLVL.